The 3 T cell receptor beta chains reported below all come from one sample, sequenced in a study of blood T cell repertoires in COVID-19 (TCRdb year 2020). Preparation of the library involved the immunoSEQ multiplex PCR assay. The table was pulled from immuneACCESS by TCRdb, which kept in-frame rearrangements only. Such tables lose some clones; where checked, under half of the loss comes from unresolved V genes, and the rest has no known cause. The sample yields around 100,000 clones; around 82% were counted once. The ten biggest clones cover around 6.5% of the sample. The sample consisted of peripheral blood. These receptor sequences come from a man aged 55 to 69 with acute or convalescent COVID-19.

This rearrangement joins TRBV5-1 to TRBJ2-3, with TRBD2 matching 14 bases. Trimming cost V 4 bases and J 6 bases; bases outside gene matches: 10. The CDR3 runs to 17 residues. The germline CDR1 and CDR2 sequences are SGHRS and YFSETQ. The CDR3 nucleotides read TGCGCCAGCAGCCGGGGGACTAGCGGGGGCTTAGTGGATACGCAGTATTTT. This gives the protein CASSRGTSGGLVDTQYF.

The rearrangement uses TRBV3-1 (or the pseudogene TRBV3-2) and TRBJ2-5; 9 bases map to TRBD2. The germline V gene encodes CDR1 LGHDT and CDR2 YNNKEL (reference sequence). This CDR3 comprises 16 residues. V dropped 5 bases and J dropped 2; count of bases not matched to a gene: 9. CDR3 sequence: CASSTPGAGGQETQYF. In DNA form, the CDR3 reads TGTGCCAGCAGCACCCCGGGGGCGGGGGGGCAAGAGACCCAGTACTTC.

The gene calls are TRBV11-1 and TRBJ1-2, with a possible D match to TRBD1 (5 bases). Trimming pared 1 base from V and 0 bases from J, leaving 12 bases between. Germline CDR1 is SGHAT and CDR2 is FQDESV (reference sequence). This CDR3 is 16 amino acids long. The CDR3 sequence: CASSLVSGQTNYGYTF. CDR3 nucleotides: TGTGCCAGCAGCTTAGTCTCCGGACAAACTAACTATGGCTACACCTTC.